This entry concerns a single T cell receptor beta chain. Germline CDR1 and CDR2: SGHVS and FNYEAQ. The V end lost 0 bases, the J end lost 4 bases, and 11 bases lay between the germline ends. The CDR3 contains 15 residues. These data are taken from a study of blood T cell repertoires in COVID-19. Across the study: Nucleic acid was either cDNA or gDNA, and it came from T cells, B-cell-depleted T cells, or PBMCs.

Profiled with immunoSEQ multiplex PCR; TCRdb holds only in-frame clones, not every one. This table has around 320,000 clones, about nine tenths appearing once. The clonotype originates from a woman aged 25 to 39 with COVID-19, enrolled during active disease. Sequencing used peripheral blood. The V call is TRBV7-6, the J call TRBJ2-3; TRBD1 might be the D (6 bases). CDR3 nucleotide sequence: TGTGCCAGCAGCTTAGCAGGGGGTATTGCAGATACGCAGTATTTT. Encoded protein: CASSLAGGIADTQYF.